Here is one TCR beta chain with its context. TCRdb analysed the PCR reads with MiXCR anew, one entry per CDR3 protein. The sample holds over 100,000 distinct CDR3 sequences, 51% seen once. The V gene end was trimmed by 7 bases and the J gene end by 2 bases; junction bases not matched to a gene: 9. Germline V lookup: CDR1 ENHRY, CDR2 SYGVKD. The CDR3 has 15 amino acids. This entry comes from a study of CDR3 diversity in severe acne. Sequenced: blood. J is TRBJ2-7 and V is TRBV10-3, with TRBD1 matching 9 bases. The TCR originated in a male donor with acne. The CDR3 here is CAIKARDRETYEQYF. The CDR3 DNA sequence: TGTGCCATCAAAGCCAGGGACAGGGAAACCTACGAGCAGTACTTC.